This record looks at one TCR beta chain sequence and its context. Its antigen is as yet unknown. The length of the CDR3 is 16 residues. V lost 0 bases to trimming and J lost 2 bases, with 14 bases between them. CDR1 and CDR2 from the germline V gene are SGHTA and FQGNSA. The data derive from a study of PD-1 blockade in classical Hodgkin lymphoma. General study points: Some patients began nivolumab under 1 year after ASCT. These patients were excluded from later analyses. By cycle point C4D1, TCR diversity had risen significantly in CD4+ cells (but not CD8+ cells).

The time point: cycle 4 day 1 (C4D1), after less than 7 weeks of nivolumab. Every patient had relapsed following autologous stem cell transplantation, and cohorts differed in brentuximab vedotin exposure. Profiling relied on immunoSEQ multiplex PCR, and the TCRdb table lists in-frame clones only, not all of them. The profile shows more than 90,000 clones, roughly 73% of them singletons. The chain couples TRBV7-2 to TRBJ2-7, with D perhaps TRBD1 or TRBD2 (5 bases each). This TCR came from a human donor with classical Hodgkin lymphoma. The source was peripheral blood mononuclear cells (PBMCs), collected before the fourth cycle of nivolumab. The CDR3 loop reads CASSLAVGLGAYEQYF. CDR3 DNA: TGTGCCAGCAGCTTAGCCGTTGGCTTGGGGGCCTACGAGCAGTACTTC.